The 18 T cell receptor beta chains reported below all come from one sample, sequenced in a study of CD8 T cells in Susac syndrome. RNA, at about 0.45 to 1 ug, was reverse transcribed with random hexamers. One entry per CDR3 protein results from TCRdb running MiXCR on the immunoSEQ multiplex PCR reads. The data hold about 290,000 distinct CDR3 sequences, with over 75% observed a single time. The specimen sequenced was CD8+ T cells from PBMCs. The receptors were gathered from a human donor with multiple sclerosis.

The chain employs TRBV19 and TRBJ2-7, with D possibly being TRBD1 (6 bases). V was trimmed by 3 bases and J by 2 bases, leaving 14 bases between them. CDR1 is LNHDA, CDR2 SQIVND, per germline (reference sequence). There are 15 residues in the CDR3. In nucleotides, the CDR3 is TGTGCCAGTAGTATCGGGCAGGGGATCGCCTACGAGCAGTACTTC. This codes for CASSIGQGIAYEQYF.

The chain employs TRBV12-3 or TRBV12-4 and TRBJ1-1, with D tentatively TRBD1 (6 bases). CDR3 length equals 15 residues. Between the trimmed V and J ends, which lost 1 base and 5 bases, there was a span of 14 bases. CDR3 amino acids: CASSLGWGRGTEAFF. CDR3 DNA sequence: TGTGCCAGCAGTTTAGGGTGGGGGCGCGGAACTGAAGCTTTCTTT.

This chain uses TRBV11-1 with TRBJ1-1; D unclear. This CDR3 has 15 amino acids. CDR1 is SGHAT and CDR2 is FQDESV in the germline V gene (reference sequence). V gave up 0 bases and J gave up 1 base, with 9 bases separating them. The CDR3 sequence is CASSLAVAGNTEAFF. The CDR3 nucleotides read TGTGCCAGCAGCTTAGCGGTCGCAGGGAACACTGAAGCTTTCTTT.

This sequence joins TRBV12-3 or TRBV12-4 and TRBJ2-1, with 7 positions matching TRBD1. V was clipped by 1 base and J by 2 bases; unmatched bases: 5. CDR3 length: 16 amino acids. In DNA form, the CDR3 reads TGTGCCAGCAGTTTAGTGACAGGGATCGCCTACAATGAGCAGTTCTTC. Its translation is CASSLVTGIAYNEQFF.

The V and J genes are TRBV19 and TRBJ2-1; perhaps TRBD2 as D (5 bases). Per the germline V gene, CDR1 is LNHDA and CDR2 is SQIVND (reference sequence). This CDR3 region has 14 residues. V shed 8 bases and J shed 3 bases, with 14 bases lying between them. CDR3 DNA sequence: TGTGCCAGTCGGGCGGACTTGAACTACAATGAGCAGTTCTTC. This sequence encodes CASRADLNYNEQFF.

The count of this clonotype is one. The V call is TRBV6-1, the J call TRBJ2-6, with D uncertain. CDR1 MNHNS and CDR2 SASEGT come from the germline V gene. This CDR3 contains 19 residues. Trimming pared 5 bases from V and 0 bases from J, leaving 20 bases between. The CDR3: CASSPHLVIGTSGANVLTF. The DNA for the CDR3 is TGTGCCAGCAGTCCTCACCTGGTCATCGGCACCTCTGGGGCCAACGTCCTGACTTTC.

The chain is built from TRBV14 and TRBJ2-2, with 10 bases lining up with TRBD2. J was trimmed by 6 bases and V by 2 bases; bases with no gene match: 0. The CDR3 runs 14 residues. Germline V gives CDR1 SGHDN, CDR2 FVKESK. CDR3 residues: CASSQTSGAGELFF. The CDR3 coding sequence is TGTGCCAGCAGCCAAACTAGCGGGGCCGGGGAGCTGTTTTTT.

This chain uses TRBV12-3 or TRBV12-4 with TRBJ2-5; TRBD1 might be the D (6 bases). The CDR3 sequence is 13 residues long. V gave up 7 bases and J gave up 3 bases, with 12 bases separating them. The CDR3 coding sequence is TGTGCCAGCAATCTTGCAGGGGAAGAGACCCAGTACTTC. It yields the protein CASNLAGEETQYF.

This chain links TRBV9 with TRBJ2-2; 10 nucleotides line up with TRBD2. The junction had 10 bases not matched to a gene; V was cut back by 4 bases and J by 7 bases. This CDR3 is built from 16 residues. CDR1 and CDR2 (germline): SGDLS, YYNGEE. The CDR3 here is CASSPSGSFGGGELFF. In DNA, the CDR3 is TGTGCCAGCAGCCCTAGCGGGAGCTTCGGTGGCGGGGAGCTGTTTTTT.

The rearrangement uses TRBV19 and TRBJ2-7, with 7 bases fitting TRBD2. Germline-derived CDR1 and CDR2 are LNHDA and SQIVND (reference sequence). The V and J ends lost 3 bases and 7 bases, in that order; junction bases with no gene match: 12. The CDR3 spans 15 residues. The CDR3 loop is CASSIGAGGSWEQYF. CDR3 bases: TGTGCCAGTAGTATCGGGGCCGGGGGGTCTTGGGAGCAGTACTTC. Variable domain in full (rest from reference TRBV19 and TRBJ2-7): DGGITQSPKYLFRKEGQNVTLSCEQNLNHDAMYWYRQDPGQGLRLIYYSQIVNDFQKGDIAEGYSVSREKKESFPLTVTSAQKNPTAFYLCASSIGAGGSWEQYFGPGTRLTVT.

This sequence joins TRBV29-1 and TRBJ2-1; D is possibly TRBD1 (6 bases). Trimming shortened V by 8 bases and J by 7 bases, and 9 bases separated the two germline ends. The CDR3 totals 10 residues. Germline V gene data show CDR1 as SQVTM and CDR2 as ANQGSEA. In DNA form, the CDR3 reads TGCAGCTCCCAGGGGAATGAGCAGTTCTTC. This encodes CSSQGNEQFF.

The chain links TRBV19 to TRBJ2-7, with a tentative D call TRBD1 (6 bases). V shed 3 bases and J shed 5 bases, with 11 bases lying between them. Per germline, CDR1 LNHDA and CDR2 SQIVND (reference sequence). CDR3 length: 13 amino acids. The CDR3 nucleotides read TGTGCCAGTAGTATCCAGGGGTGGAACGAGCAGTACTTC. It is translated as CASSIQGWNEQYF.

The V and J genes are TRBV6-2 or TRBV6-3 and TRBJ1-2, with D perhaps matching TRBD1 (5 bases). Trimming pared 2 bases from V and 8 bases from J, leaving 9 bases between. Germline lookup yields CDR1 MNHEY and CDR2 SVGEGT. The CDR3 runs to 12 residues. The CDR3 sequence: CASSYETDGYTF. The CDR3 coding sequence is TGTGCCAGCAGTTACGAGACAGACGGCTACACCTTC.

The chain uses TRBV5-6 and TRBJ2-2; TRBD1 agrees at 12 bases. The CDR3 is 16 residues long. CDR1 SGHDT and CDR2 YYEEEE come from the germline V gene. V shed 1 base and J 4 bases; nucleotides not matched to a gene: 2. The CDR3 DNA sequence: TGTGCCAGCAGCTTGTGGGACAGGGGGCTCACCGGGGAGCTGTTTTTT. This sequence encodes CASSLWDRGLTGELFF.

The chain couples TRBV4-3 to TRBJ2-2, with unresolved D. The CDR3 has 17 residues. Trimming left V 0 bases short and J 1 base short, with 12 bases between. The germline CDR1 and CDR2 sequences are LGHNA and YSLEER. The CDR3 here is CASSQDLGQVNTGELFF. For the CDR3, the DNA is TGCGCCAGCAGCCAAGATCTTGGGCAGGTGAACACCGGGGAGCTGTTTTTT.

The gene calls are TRBV6-1 and TRBJ2-2; D is unresolved. The CDR3 is 18 amino acids. Deletions cut 6 bases from V and 1 base from J, with 21 bases between. CDR1 MNHNS and CDR2 SASEGT come from the germline V gene. CDR3 nucleotide sequence: TGTGCCAGCAGAACAGCGACGGACGAACGATTGAACACCGGGGAGCTGTTTTTT. Protein product: CASRTATDERLNTGELFF.

The rearrangement links TRBV4-3 to TRBJ2-3; D perhaps matches TRBD1 (5 bases). This CDR3 is 14 amino acids long. Trimming cost V 3 bases and J 2 bases, with 9 bases left between them. The germline V gene has CDR1 LGHNA and CDR2 YSLEER. The CDR3 spells CASSHDRTTDTQYF. The CDR3 DNA follows: TGCGCCAGCAGCCATGACAGAACCACAGATACGCAGTATTTT.

The chain links TRBV3-1 to TRBJ2-2; the D gene could be TRBD1 or TRBD2 (5 bases each). This CDR3 is 14 amino acids long. V lost 0 bases and J 7 bases, leaving 9 bases between the germline ends. Germline V CDR1 and CDR2: LGHDT, YNNKEL (reference sequence). DNA of the CDR3: TGTGCCAGCAGCCAAGATTGGGACGTCGGGGAGCTGTTTTTT. The encoded protein is CASSQDWDVGELFF.